The rows below give T cell receptor beta chains drawn from one sample of a study of cytomegalovirus exposure and HLA in healthy donors. Sequenced by immunoSEQ multiplex PCR; TCRdb stores in-frame clones only, minus some. The table includes 160,000 or so clones, more than 75% detected once. The sample taken for sequencing was PBMCs. These TCRs come from a male donor in good health and CMV-seronegative. The CDR3 runs from the conserved cysteine through the conserved F or W. D genes are given only for firm matches. Clone size is stated in some rows and not others, as once, few, many or a class when expanded.

size	V	D	J	DNA	CDR3
NA	TRBV5-6	TRBD1	TRBJ1-2	TGTGCCAGCAGCCGACAGGGGGCTGATGGCTACACCTTC	CASSRQGADGYTF
NA	TRBV6-6	TRBD1	TRBJ1-2	TGTGCCAGCAGTTACTCTACAGGGGGCGCCTCGTATGGCTACACCTTC	CASSYSTGGASYGYTF
NA	TRBV23-1	TRBD1	TRBJ1-5	TGCGCCAGCAGTCAATCAGGAGGGGGCTCGAATCAGCCCCAGCATTTT	CASSQSGGGSNQPQHF
NA	TRBV5-6	NA	TRBJ1-2	TGTGCCAGCAGCCCACCGACAGTTAACTATGGCTACACCTTC	CASSPPTVNYGYTF
NA	TRBV5-1	TRBD1	TRBJ2-2	TGCGCCAGCTCCCGGACAGGGTCGGACACCGGGGAGCTGTTTTTT	CASSRTGSDTGELFF
NA	TRBV18	TRBD2	TRBJ2-1	TGTGCCAGCTCACCACTACCGGGACTAGCGGGGAACAATGAGCAGTTCTTC	CASSPLPGLAGNNEQFF
NA	TRBV27	NA	TRBJ2-6	TGTGCCAGCAGCCGGACAGCGCTGAGCTCTGGGGCCAACGTCCTGACTTTC	CASSRTALSSGANVLTF
NA	TRBV6-5	NA	TRBJ2-7	TGTGCCAGCAGGGGGATGGGGCAGCAGTACTTC	CASRGMGQQYF
NA	TRBV6-5	TRBD2	TRBJ2-3	TGTGCCAGCGGCGGGGGGGTTGATACGCAGTATTTT	CASGGGVDTQYF
NA	TRBV9	NA	TRBJ2-7	TGTGCCAGCAGCGCCTCAATCAGCGGGGAGCAGTACTTC	CASSASISGEQYF
NA	TRBV11-2	NA	TRBJ1-5	TGTGCCAGCAGCTTAGGGACAGTTTCTCCCCAGCCCCAGCATTTT	CASSLGTVSPQPQHF
NA	TRBV19	TRBD1	TRBJ1-2	TGTGCCAGTAGTATTAACAGGGGCACTTATGGCTACACCTTC	CASSINRGTYGYTF
once	TRBV5-8	TRBD1	TRBJ2-3	TGTGCCAGCAGCTCAGTAGGGACAGGGGGCAGAGATACGCAGTATTTT	CASSSVGTGGRDTQYF
few	TRBV7-8	TRBD1	TRBJ1-2	TGTGCCAGCAGTCACGACAGGGTTGACTATGGCTACACCTTC	CASSHDRVDYGYTF
NA	TRBV5-6	NA	TRBJ2-5	TGTGCCAGCAGCTTGTTCTCAGCTAGTCGGGAGACCCAGTACTTC	CASSLFSASRETQYF
NA	TRBV30	NA	TRBJ2-3	TGTGCCTGGAGGGATACGGGGTTCACAGATACGCAGTATTTT	CAWRDTGFTDTQYF
NA	TRBV4-1	NA	TRBJ2-1	TGCGCCAGCAGCGGACGACTAAACCGGCGCAATGAGCAGTTCTTC	CASSGRLNRRNEQFF
NA	TRBV7-2	NA	TRBJ2-7	TGTGCCAGCAGCTCCGCGGGACTCCCCTCCTACGAGCAGTACTTC	CASSSAGLPSYEQYF
NA	TRBV29-1	NA	TRBJ1-3	TGCAGCGTTCGAGGAGGACGGTCTGGAAACACCATATATTTT	CSVRGGRSGNTIYF
NA	TRBV30	NA	TRBJ1-6	TGTGCCTGGAGTGTACGGGGGCGACAGCGGGGTTCACCCCTCCACTTT	CAWSVRGRQRGSPLHF
few	TRBV11-2	TRBD1	TRBJ1-2	TGTGCCAGCAGCTTGGGTCAGGGGGCTCGGGGCTACACCTTC	CASSLGQGARGYTF
NA	TRBV19	NA	TRBJ2-1	TGTGCCAGTAGTATAGACCTTAGCGGCTCCTACAATGAGCAGTTCTTC	CASSIDLSGSYNEQFF
NA	TRBV4-3	NA	TRBJ1-1	TGCGCCAGCAGCCGAACGACAGGTAACACTGAAGCTTTCTTT	CASSRTTGNTEAFF
few	TRBV7-9	NA	TRBJ2-7	TGTTCCAGCAGCTTAAGGGGCGAGCAGTACTTC	CSSSLRGEQYF